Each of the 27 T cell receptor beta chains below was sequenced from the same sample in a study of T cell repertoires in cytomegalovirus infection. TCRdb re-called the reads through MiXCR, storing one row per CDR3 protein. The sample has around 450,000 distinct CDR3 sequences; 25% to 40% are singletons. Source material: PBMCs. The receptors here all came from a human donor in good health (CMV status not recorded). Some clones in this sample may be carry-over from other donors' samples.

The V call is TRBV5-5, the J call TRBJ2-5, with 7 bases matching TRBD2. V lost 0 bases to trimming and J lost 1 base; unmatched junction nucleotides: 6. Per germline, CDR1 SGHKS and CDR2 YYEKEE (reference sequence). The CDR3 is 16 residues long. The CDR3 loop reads CASSLAHGGIQETQYF. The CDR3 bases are TGTGCCAGCAGCTTGGCCCACGGGGGGATCCAAGAGACCCAGTACTTC.

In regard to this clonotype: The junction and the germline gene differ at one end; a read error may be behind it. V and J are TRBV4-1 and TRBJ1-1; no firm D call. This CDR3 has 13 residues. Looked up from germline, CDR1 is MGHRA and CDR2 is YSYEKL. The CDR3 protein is CASSQVPDTEAFF. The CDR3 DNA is TGTGCCAGCAGCCAAGTCCCGGACACTGAAGCTTTCTTT.

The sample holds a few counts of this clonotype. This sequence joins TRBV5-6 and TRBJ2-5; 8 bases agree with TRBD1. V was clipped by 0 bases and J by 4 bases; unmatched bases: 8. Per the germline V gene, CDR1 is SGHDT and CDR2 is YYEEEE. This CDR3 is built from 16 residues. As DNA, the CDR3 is TGTGCCAGCAGCTTGGAGGACAGGGCCGGGTTAGAGACCCAGTACTTC. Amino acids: CASSLEDRAGLETQYF. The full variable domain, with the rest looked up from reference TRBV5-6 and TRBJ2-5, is DAGVTQSPTHLIKTRGQQVTLRCSPKSGHDTVSWYQQALGQGPQFIFQYYEEEERQRGNFPDRFSGHQFPNYSSELNVNALLLGDSALYLCASSLEDRAGLETQYFGPGTRLLVL.

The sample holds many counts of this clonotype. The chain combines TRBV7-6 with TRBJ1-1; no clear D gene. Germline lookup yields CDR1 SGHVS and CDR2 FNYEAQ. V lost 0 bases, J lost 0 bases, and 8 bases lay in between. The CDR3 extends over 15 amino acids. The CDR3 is CASSLAASMNTEAFF. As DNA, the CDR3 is TGTGCCAGCAGCTTAGCGGCCAGTATGAACACTGAAGCTTTCTTT.

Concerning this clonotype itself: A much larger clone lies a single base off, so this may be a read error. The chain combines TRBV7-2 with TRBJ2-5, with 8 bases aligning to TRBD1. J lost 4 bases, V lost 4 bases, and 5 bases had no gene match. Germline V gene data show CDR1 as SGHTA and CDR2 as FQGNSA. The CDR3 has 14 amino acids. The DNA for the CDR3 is TGTGCCAGCAGCTCGCTGGACAGGGCAGAGACCCAGTACTTC. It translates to CASSSLDRAETQYF. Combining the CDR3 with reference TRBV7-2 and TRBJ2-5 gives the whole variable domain GAGVSQSPSNKVTEKGKDVELRCDPISGHTALYWYRQSLGQGLEFLIYFQGNSAPDKSGLPSDRFSAERTGGSVSTLTIQRTQQEDSAVYLCASSSLDRAETQYFGPGTRLLVL.

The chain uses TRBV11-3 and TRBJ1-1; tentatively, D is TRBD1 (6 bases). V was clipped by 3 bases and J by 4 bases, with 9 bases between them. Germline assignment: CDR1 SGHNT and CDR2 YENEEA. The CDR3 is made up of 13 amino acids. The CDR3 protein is CASSFTGRTEAFF. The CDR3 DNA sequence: TGTGCCAGCAGCTTTACAGGGCGCACTGAAGCTTTCTTT.

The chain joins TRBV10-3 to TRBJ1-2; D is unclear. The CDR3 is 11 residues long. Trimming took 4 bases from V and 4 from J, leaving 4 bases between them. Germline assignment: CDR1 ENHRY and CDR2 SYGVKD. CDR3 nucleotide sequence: TGTGCCATCAGTGGCCCCTATGGCTACACCTTC. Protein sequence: CAISGPYGYTF.

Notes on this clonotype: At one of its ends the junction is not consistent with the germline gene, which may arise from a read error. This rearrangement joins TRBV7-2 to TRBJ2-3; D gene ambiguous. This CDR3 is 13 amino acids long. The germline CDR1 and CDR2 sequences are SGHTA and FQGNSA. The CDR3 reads CASSLNPTETQYF. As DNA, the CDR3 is TGTGCCAGCAGTTTGAACCCCACAGAGACGCAGTATTTT.

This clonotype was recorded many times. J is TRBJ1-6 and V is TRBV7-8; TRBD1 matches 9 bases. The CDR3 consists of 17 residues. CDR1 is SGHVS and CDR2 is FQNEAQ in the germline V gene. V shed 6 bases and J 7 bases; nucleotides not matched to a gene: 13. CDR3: CASRLVGQGRSNSPLHF. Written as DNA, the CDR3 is TGTGCCAGCAGGCTTGTGGGACAGGGAAGGTCAAATTCACCCCTCCACTTT.

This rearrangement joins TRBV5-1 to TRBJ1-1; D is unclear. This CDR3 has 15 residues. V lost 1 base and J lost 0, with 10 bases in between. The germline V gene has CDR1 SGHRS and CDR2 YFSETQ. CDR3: CASSLRGSMNTEAFF. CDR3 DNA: TGCGCCAGCAGCTTGAGAGGAAGCATGAACACTGAAGCTTTCTTT.

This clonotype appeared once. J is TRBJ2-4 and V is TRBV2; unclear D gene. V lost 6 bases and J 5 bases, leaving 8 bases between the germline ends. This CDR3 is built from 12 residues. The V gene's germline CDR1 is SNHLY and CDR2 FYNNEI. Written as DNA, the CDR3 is TGTGCCAGCAGGGACCCACAAAACATTCAGTACTTC. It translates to CASRDPQNIQYF.

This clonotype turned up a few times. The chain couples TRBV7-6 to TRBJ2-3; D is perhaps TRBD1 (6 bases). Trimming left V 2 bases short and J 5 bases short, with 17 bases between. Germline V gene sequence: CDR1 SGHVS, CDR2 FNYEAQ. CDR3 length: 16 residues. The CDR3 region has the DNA TGTGCCAGCAGCTTACCCTTAACAGGGTACGGAGATACGCAGTATTTT. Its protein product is CASSLPLTGYGDTQYF.

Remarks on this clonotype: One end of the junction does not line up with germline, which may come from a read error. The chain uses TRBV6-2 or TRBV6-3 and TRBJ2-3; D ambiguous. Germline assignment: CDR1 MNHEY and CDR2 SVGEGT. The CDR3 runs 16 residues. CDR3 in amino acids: CASSYDGRVITDTQYF. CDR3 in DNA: TGCGCCAGCAGTTATGATGGCCGCGTAATCACAGATACGCAGTATTTT.

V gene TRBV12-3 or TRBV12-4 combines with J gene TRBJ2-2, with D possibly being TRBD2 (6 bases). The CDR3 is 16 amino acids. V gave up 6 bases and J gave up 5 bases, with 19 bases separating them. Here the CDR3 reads CASRLEGQPRTGELFF. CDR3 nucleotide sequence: TGTGCCAGCAGGCTGGAGGGGCAACCGAGGACCGGGGAGCTGTTTTTT.

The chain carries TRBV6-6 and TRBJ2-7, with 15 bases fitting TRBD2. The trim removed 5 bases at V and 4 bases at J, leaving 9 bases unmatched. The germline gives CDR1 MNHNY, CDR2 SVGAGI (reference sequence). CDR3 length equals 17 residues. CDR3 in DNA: TGTGCCAGCAGTGGACCGGGACTAGCGGGGGGTCTATACGAGCAGTACTTC. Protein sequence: CASSGPGLAGGLYEQYF.

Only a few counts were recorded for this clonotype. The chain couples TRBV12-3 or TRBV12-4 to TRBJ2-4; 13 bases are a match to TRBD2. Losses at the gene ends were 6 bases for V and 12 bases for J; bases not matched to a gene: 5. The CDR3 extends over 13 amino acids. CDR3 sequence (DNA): TGTGCCAGCAGCCCCGGGACTAGCGGGAATCAGTACTTC. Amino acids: CASSPGTSGNQYF.

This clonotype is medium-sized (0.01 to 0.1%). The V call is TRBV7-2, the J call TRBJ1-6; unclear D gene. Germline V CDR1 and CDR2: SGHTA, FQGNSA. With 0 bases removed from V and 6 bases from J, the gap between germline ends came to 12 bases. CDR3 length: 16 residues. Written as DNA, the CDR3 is TGTGCCAGCAGCTTAGCCCCAGATCCCCTTAATTCACCCCTCCACTTT. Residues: CASSLAPDPLNSPLHF. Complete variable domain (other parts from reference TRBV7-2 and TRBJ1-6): GAGVSQSPSNKVTEKGKDVELRCDPISGHTALYWYRQSLGQGLEFLIYFQGNSAPDKSGLPSDRFSAERTGGSVSTLTIQRTQQEDSAVYLCASSLAPDPLNSPLHFGNGTRLTVT.

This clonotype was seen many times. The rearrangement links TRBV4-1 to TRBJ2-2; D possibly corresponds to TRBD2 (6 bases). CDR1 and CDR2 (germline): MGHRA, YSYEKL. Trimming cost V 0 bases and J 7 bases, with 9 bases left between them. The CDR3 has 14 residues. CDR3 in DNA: TGCGCCAGCAGCCAAGAGGGAGCGGGCGGGGAGCTGTTTTTT. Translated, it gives CASSQEGAGGELFF.

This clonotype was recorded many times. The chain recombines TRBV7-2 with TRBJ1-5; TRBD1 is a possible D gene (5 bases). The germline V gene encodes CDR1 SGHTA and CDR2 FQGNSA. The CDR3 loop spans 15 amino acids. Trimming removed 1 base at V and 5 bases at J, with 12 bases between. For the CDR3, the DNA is TGTGCCAGCAGCTTAGACGGGACCAGCGATCAGCCCCAGCATTTT. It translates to CASSLDGTSDQPQHF.

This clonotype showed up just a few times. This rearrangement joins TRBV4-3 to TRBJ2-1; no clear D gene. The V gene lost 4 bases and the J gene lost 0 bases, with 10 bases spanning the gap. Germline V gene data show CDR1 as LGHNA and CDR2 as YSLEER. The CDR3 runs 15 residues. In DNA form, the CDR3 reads TGCGCCAGCAGCCCTTTAATGACCTCCTACAATGAGCAGTTCTTC. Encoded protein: CASSPLMTSYNEQFF.

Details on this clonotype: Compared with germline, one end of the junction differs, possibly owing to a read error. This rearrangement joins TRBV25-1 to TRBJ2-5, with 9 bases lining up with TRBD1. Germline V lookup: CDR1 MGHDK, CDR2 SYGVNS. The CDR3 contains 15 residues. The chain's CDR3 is CAISEDRGPQETQYF. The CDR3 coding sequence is TGTGCCATCAGTGAGGACAGGGGCCCTCAAGAGACCCAGTACTTC. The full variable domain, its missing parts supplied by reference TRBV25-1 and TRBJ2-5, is EADIYQTPRYLVIGTGKKITLECSQTMGHDKMYWYQQDPGMELHLIHYSYGVNSTEKGDLSSESTVSRIRTEHFPLTLESARPSHTSQYLCAISEDRGPQETQYFGPGTRLLVL.

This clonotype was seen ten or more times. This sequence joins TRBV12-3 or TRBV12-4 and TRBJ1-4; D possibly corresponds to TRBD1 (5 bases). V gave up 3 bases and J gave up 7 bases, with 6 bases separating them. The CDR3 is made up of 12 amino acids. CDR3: CASSLGLEKLFF. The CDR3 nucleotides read TGTGCCAGCAGTTTGGGGCTTGAAAAACTGTTTTTT.

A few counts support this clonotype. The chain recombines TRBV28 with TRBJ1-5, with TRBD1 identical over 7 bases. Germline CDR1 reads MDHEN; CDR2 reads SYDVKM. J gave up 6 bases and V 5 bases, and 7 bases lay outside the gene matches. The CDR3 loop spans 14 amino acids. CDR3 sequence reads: CASSRTGVGQPQHF. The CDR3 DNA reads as TGTGCCAGCAGTCGAACAGGGGTGGGTCAGCCCCAGCATTTT.

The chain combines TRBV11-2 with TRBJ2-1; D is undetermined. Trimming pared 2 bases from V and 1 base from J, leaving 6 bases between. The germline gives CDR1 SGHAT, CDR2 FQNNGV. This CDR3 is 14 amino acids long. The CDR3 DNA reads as TGTGCCAGCAGCTTACAGTGGTCCTACAATGAGCAGTTCTTC. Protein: CASSLQWSYNEQFF.

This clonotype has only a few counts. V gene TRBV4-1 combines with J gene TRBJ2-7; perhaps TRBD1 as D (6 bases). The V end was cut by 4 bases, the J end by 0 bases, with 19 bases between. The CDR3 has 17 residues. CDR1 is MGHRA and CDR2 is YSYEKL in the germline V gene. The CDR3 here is CASSPPWDTRSSYEQYF. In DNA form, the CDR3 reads TGCGCCAGCAGCCCCCCCTGGGACACCAGGAGCTCCTACGAGCAGTACTTC.

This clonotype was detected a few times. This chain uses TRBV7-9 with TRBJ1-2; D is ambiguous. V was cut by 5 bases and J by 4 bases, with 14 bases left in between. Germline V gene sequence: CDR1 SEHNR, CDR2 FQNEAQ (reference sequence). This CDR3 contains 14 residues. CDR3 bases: TGTGCCAGCAGCCCCATCCCTAAGTCCTATGGCTACACCTTC. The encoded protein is CASSPIPKSYGYTF.

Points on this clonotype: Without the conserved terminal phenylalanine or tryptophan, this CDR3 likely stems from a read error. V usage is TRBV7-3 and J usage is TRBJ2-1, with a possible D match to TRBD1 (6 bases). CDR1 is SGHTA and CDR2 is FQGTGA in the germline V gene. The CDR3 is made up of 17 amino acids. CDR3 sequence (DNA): TGTTCCAGCAGCTTAGGCCAGGGGACACACTCCTACCATGAGCAGTTCTTG. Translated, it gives CSSSLGQGTHSYHEQFL.